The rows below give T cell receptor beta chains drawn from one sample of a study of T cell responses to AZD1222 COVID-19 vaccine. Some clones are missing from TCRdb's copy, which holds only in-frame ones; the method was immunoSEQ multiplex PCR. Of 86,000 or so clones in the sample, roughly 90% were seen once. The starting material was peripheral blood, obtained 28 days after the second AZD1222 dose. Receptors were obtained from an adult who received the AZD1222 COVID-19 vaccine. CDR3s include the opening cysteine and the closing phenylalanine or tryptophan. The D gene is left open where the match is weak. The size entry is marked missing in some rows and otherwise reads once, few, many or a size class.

DNA: TGTGCCAGCAGCTTAGATTTGGGACATGAGCAGTTCTTC
CDR3: CASSLDLGHEQFF
J: TRBJ2-1
size: .
V: TRBV11-3
D: .

DNA: TGTGCCAGCAGCCAAGGAGCTAGCGGTTCCTACGAGCAGTACTTC
CDR3: CASSQGASGSYEQYF
J: TRBJ2-7
size: .
V: TRBV4-2
D: TRBD2

DNA: TGTGCCAGTAGTATTACCTATGGCTACACCTTC
CDR3: CASSITYGYTF
J: TRBJ1-2
size: .
V: TRBV19
D: .

DNA: TGTGCCAGCAGTTACTCCCGGGGGAGTCAGCCCCAGCATTTT
CDR3: CASSYSRGSQPQHF
J: TRBJ1-5
size: .
V: TRBV6-2/TRBV6-3
D: .

DNA: TGTGCCAGCAGTGGGGACAGGGGAATTTTAGGATCACCCCTCCACTTT
CDR3: CASSGDRGILGSPLHF
J: TRBJ1-6
size: .
V: TRBV27
D: TRBD1

DNA: TGTGCCAGTAGTATTGGAGGGCCGGCTGAAGCTTTCTTT
CDR3: CASSIGGPAEAFF
J: TRBJ1-1
size: .
V: TRBV19
D: .

DNA: TGCGCCAGCAGCTCGGGACCGCTGAACACTGAAGCTTTCTTT
CDR3: CASSSGPLNTEAFF
J: TRBJ1-1
size: .
V: TRBV5-1
D: .

DNA: TGTGCCAGCAGTTACCTGGCTAGCGGGAGGGGCGATGAGCAGTTCTTC
CDR3: CASSYLASGRGDEQFF
J: TRBJ2-1
size: .
V: TRBV6-2/TRBV6-3
D: TRBD2

DNA: TGTGCCAGCAGCCAAGGTATCCTAGCCGTATTAGCTAACTATGGCTACACCTTC
CDR3: CASSQGILAVLANYGYTF
J: TRBJ1-2
size: .
V: TRBV4-2
D: .

DNA: TGTGCCACCACCACAGGGGCAAAGGGTGAAAAACTGTTTTTT
CDR3: CATTTGAKGEKLFF
J: TRBJ1-4
size: .
V: TRBV27
D: TRBD1

DNA: TGTGCCAGCAGCCAGATCATAGCCGCGGGGGCGCTTCCCGACACTGAAGCTTTCTTT
CDR3: CASSQIIAAGALPDTEAFF
J: TRBJ1-1
size: .
V: TRBV4-2
D: .

DNA: TGTGCCAGCAGCTCAGGGACTAGCGGGAGTGTTACCGGGGAGCTGTTTTTT
CDR3: CASSSGTSGSVTGELFF
J: TRBJ2-2
size: .
V: TRBV5-4
D: TRBD2

DNA: TGTGCCACCAGTGATCCTGACAGGTCCTATGGCTACACCTTC
CDR3: CATSDPDRSYGYTF
J: TRBJ1-2
size: few
V: TRBV24-1
D: .

DNA: TGTGCCAGTAGTATCATACAGGGAAACTCCTACGAGCAGTACTTC
CDR3: CASSIIQGNSYEQYF
J: TRBJ2-7
size: few
V: TRBV19
D: .

DNA: TGCGCCAGCAGTGAAGAGGGAGCGGAGTCACCCCTCCACTTT
CDR3: CASSEEGAESPLHF
J: TRBJ1-6
size: .
V: TRBV10-1
D: .

DNA: TGTGCCAGTCGAGGACACCTTGATTACAATGAGCAGTTCTTC
CDR3: CASRGHLDYNEQFF
J: TRBJ2-1
size: .
V: TRBV19
D: .

DNA: TGTGCCAGCAGCTTCAAGTTCCAGAACGGATGGACAGATACGCAGTATTTT
CDR3: CASSFKFQNGWTDTQYF
J: TRBJ2-3
size: few
V: TRBV5-5
D: .

DNA: TGTGCCAGCCTGGGACTAGCTAACTCCTACGAGCAGTACTTC
CDR3: CASLGLANSYEQYF
J: TRBJ2-7
size: .
V: TRBV2
D: TRBD2

DNA: TGTGCCAGCAGTTACGGGCAGGGGGCCTCAGATACGCAGTATTTT
CDR3: CASSYGQGASDTQYF
J: TRBJ2-3
size: .
V: TRBV6-2/TRBV6-3
D: TRBD1

DNA: TGCAGCGTTGGGAGTATCAACTATGGCTACACCTTC
CDR3: CSVGSINYGYTF
J: TRBJ1-2
size: .
V: TRBV29-1
D: .

DNA: TGTGCCAGCTCAACAGCCTTGAATGAGCAGTTCTTC
CDR3: CASSTALNEQFF
J: TRBJ2-1
size: .
V: TRBV18
D: .

DNA: TGCAGCGTTTCCCGGGACAGGGGAGCTTTCTTT
CDR3: CSVSRDRGAFF
J: TRBJ1-1
size: .
V: TRBV29-1
D: TRBD1

DNA: TGCGCCAGCAGCCCGGGACTAGCGGGAGATCGGGAGACCCAGTACTTC
CDR3: CASSPGLAGDRETQYF
J: TRBJ2-5
size: .
V: TRBV5-1
D: TRBD2

DNA: TGTGCCAGCAGCCTAAGGACTAGCGGGAGTACTGAGCAGTTCTTC
CDR3: CASSLRTSGSTEQFF
J: TRBJ2-1
size: .
V: TRBV3-1/TRBV3-2
D: TRBD2

DNA: TGTGCCAGCAGCTTGGAGAGCCTAGCGGGAGTCAGCAATGAGCAGTTCTTC
CDR3: CASSLESLAGVSNEQFF
J: TRBJ2-1
size: once
V: TRBV5-4
D: TRBD2

DNA: TGTGCCAGCAGTTACTCGATTACCCGGAGTCAAGAGACCCAGTACTTC
CDR3: CASSYSITRSQETQYF
J: TRBJ2-5
size: .
V: TRBV6-2/TRBV6-3
D: .

DNA: TGTGCCAGCAGGCGTCTTAATTCACCCCTCCACTTT
CDR3: CASRRLNSPLHF
J: TRBJ1-6
size: .
V: TRBV2
D: .

DNA: TGTGCCAGCACGTCGACAGGGTCTGGAAACACCATATATTTT
CDR3: CASTSTGSGNTIYF
J: TRBJ1-3
size: .
V: TRBV11-2
D: TRBD1

DNA: TGTGCCAGCAGTCCCAGACAGGGGCGGGTGGAGCCCCAGCATTTT
CDR3: CASSPRQGRVEPQHF
J: TRBJ1-5
size: once
V: TRBV6-5
D: TRBD1

DNA: TGTGCCACCAGCAGAGGGACATCCGGCTACGAGCAGTACTTC
CDR3: CATSRGTSGYEQYF
J: TRBJ2-7
size: .
V: TRBV15
D: .

DNA: TGTGCCAGCAGCCCTCAAATGACAGTTTACGAGCAGTACTTC
CDR3: CASSPQMTVYEQYF
J: TRBJ2-7
size: .
V: TRBV7-2
D: .

DNA: TGTGCCAGCAGCTTGGCAGCGGGAGGGTCCTACAATGAGCAGTTCTTC
CDR3: CASSLAAGGSYNEQFF
J: TRBJ2-1
size: .
V: TRBV5-4
D: TRBD2

DNA: TGTGCCAGCAGCTTAGCCCGGGATTCACCCCTCCACTTT
CDR3: CASSLARDSPLHF
J: TRBJ1-6
size: .
V: TRBV7-8
D: .

DNA: TGTGCCAGCAGCTTGTATGCAGGGGGGCCCGGGGAGCTGTTTTTT
CDR3: CASSLYAGGPGELFF
J: TRBJ2-2
size: .
V: TRBV5-8
D: .

DNA: TGTGCCATCAGTGATGGGACAGGGGGCTCGTTTGCTGGAAACACCATATATTTT
CDR3: CAISDGTGGSFAGNTIYF
J: TRBJ1-3
size: .
V: TRBV10-3
D: TRBD1

DNA: TGTGCCAGTAACCCGGGACAAGATCATAGCAATCAGCCCCAGCATTTT
CDR3: CASNPGQDHSNQPQHF
J: TRBJ1-5
size: .
V: TRBV19
D: .

DNA: TGTGCCAGCAGCTTGCCAGGGGAAGGCCAAGAGACCCAGTACTTC
CDR3: CASSLPGEGQETQYF
J: TRBJ2-5
size: .
V: TRBV7-9
D: .

DNA: TGTGCCAGCAGCCGGGGACAGACAACTAATGAAAAACTGTTTTTT
CDR3: CASSRGQTTNEKLFF
J: TRBJ1-4
size: few
V: TRBV7-2
D: TRBD1

DNA: TGTGCCAGCAGCCAAGATAGCCCTTCATTGGCGGGAGGGCTAGGCGAGCAGTACTTC
CDR3: CASSQDSPSLAGGLGEQYF
J: TRBJ2-7
size: once
V: TRBV4-2
D: TRBD2

DNA: TGTGCCAGCAGTGAACTAGCGGGAGGAGTAGATACGCAGTATTTT
CDR3: CASSELAGGVDTQYF
J: TRBJ2-3
size: few
V: TRBV6-1
D: TRBD2